This TCR beta chain is from a study of blood T cell repertoires in COVID-19. Looking at the study overall: Nucleic acid was either cDNA or gDNA, and it came from T cells, B-cell-depleted T cells, or PBMCs.

Those enrolled, adults aged about 18 to 89 years, came from about two dozen US areas. The V end lost 5 bases, the J end lost 4 bases, and 11 bases lay between the germline ends. Germline assignment: CDR1 SGHAT and CDR2 FQNNGV. The CDR3 is 13 residues long. Generated by immunoSEQ multiplex PCR, the TCRdb table keeps only in-frame clones and is missing some. The table has 200,000 to 250,000 clones, around 90% seen once; the top ten hold approximately 16%. The TCR comes from a man between 25 and 39 years old who had been exposed to COVID-19. The chain recombines TRBV11-2 with TRBJ1-2; TRBD1 is a possible D gene (6 bases). Material: PBMCs or T cells enriched from blood (not recorded which). This CDR3 reads CASSPGHLYGYTF. CDR3 bases: TGTGCCAGCAGCCCGGGACACCTCTATGGCTACACCTTC.